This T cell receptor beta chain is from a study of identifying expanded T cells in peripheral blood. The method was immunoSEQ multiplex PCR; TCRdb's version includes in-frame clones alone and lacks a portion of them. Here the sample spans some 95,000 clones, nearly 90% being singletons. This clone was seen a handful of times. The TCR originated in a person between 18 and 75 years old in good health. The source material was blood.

CDR3 residues: CASSKGTSDYEQYF. CDR3 coding DNA: TGTGCCAGCAGCAAAGGAACCTCTGACTACGAGCAGTACTTC. The chain recombines TRBV9 with TRBJ2-7; D is unresolved. The CDR3 extends over 14 amino acids. Germline V CDR1 and CDR2: SGDLS, YYNGEE. Trimming cost V 4 bases and J 3 bases, with 14 bases left between them.